A selection of T cell receptor beta chains follows, all from one sample in a study of blood T cell repertoires in COVID-19. TCRdb's table, derived via immunoSEQ multiplex PCR, lists solely in-frame clones and lacks some. Among 150,000 to 200,000 clones listed, more than 80% were seen once. The specimen was PBMCs or T cells enriched from blood (not recorded which). The source is a woman aged 18-29 years who had recovered from COVID-19. CDR3s include the opening cysteine and the closing phenylalanine or tryptophan. The D gene is left open where the match is weak. Where a row states a size, it is once, few, many or the class of an expanded clone; other rows omit it.

CDR3 DNA,CDR3 protein,clone size,D gene,J gene,V gene
TGCGCCAGCAACCCCGGGACAATTAACACTGAAGCTTTCTTT,CASNPGTINTEAFF,few,-,TRBJ1-1,TRBV5-1
TGTGCCAGTCGAGTAAAGACAGGTACACAGCATTTT,CASRVKTGTQHF,once,-,TRBJ1-5,TRBV19
TGTGCCAGCAGATTACTAGGTGAGCAGTTCTTC,CASRLLGEQFF,-,-,TRBJ2-1,TRBV2
TGTGCCAGCATTTCTTCAGGGGGCCCCGGGGAGCTGTTTTTT,CASISSGGPGELFF,-,TRBD1,TRBJ2-2,TRBV28
TGTGCCAGCAGGGGCAGGGGGTCCTTTCCCTGGTATAATTCACCCCTCCACTTT,CASRGRGSFPWYNSPLHF,-,TRBD1,TRBJ1-6,TRBV6-4
TGTGCCAGCAGTTTGTCCGGGACAGGGGTGATCTCCTACGAGCAGTACTTC,CASSLSGTGVISYEQYF,many,TRBD1,TRBJ2-7,TRBV28
TGTGCCAGCAGTGCTGACACCGGGGAGCTGTTTTTT,CASSADTGELFF,-,-,TRBJ2-2,TRBV2
TGTGCCAGTACGAGCGGGGGGGCCGGGGAGCTGTTTTTT,CASTSGGAGELFF,-,TRBD2,TRBJ2-2,TRBV19
TGTGCCAGTAGTTCACAGGCATTCTCAGCGAGCGAGCAGTTCTTC,CASSSQAFSASEQFF,-,-,TRBJ2-1,TRBV19
TGTGCCAGCAGCTCTGGACTAGCGGAAGCCTACGAGCAGTACTTC,CASSSGLAEAYEQYF,-,TRBD2,TRBJ2-7,TRBV5-5
TGCGCCAGCAGCTTGGGCCACTCTAACTATGGCTACACCTTC,CASSLGHSNYGYTF,-,-,TRBJ1-2,TRBV5-1
TGTGCCACCAGTCCCCCAACTCAGGGTCCCTACGAGCAGTACTTC,CATSPPTQGPYEQYF,-,-,TRBJ2-7,TRBV24-1
TGTGCCAGCAGCTTAGGTCAGGGTGGGAGCAATCAGCCCCAGCATTTT,CASSLGQGGSNQPQHF,-,-,TRBJ1-5,TRBV7-2
TGTGCCAGCAGTTACTCGTCAGCAGGGAATCAGCCCCAGCATTTT,CASSYSSAGNQPQHF,-,-,TRBJ1-5,TRBV6-5
TGTGCCAGTAGTATACTGCTAGCGGGGGGGAATGAGCAGTTCTTC,CASSILLAGGNEQFF,few,TRBD2,TRBJ2-1,TRBV19
TGTGCCAGCAGCCCGGGCCGTACGGGGAGCTCCTATAATTCACCCCTCCACTTT,CASSPGRTGSSYNSPLHF,few,-,TRBJ1-6,TRBV2
TGCAGCGTTACTTCCAACTCCCTTAACACCGGGGAGCTGTTTTTT,CSVTSNSLNTGELFF,-,-,TRBJ2-2,TRBV29-1
TGTGCCAGCAGCTTAGACCCCGGACAGGGGAGCGAAAAACTGTTTTTT,CASSLDPGQGSEKLFF,-,TRBD1,TRBJ1-4,TRBV7-9
TGTGCCAGCAGCCCCCACCGTTTTGCAGGGGCCTATGGCTACACCTTC,CASSPHRFAGAYGYTF,-,-,TRBJ1-2,TRBV3-1/TRBV3-2
TGTGCCAGCAGCCCAGACTCGAACACCGGGGAGCTGTTTTTT,CASSPDSNTGELFF,-,-,TRBJ2-2,TRBV7-9
TGCGCCAGCAGCTGGGACAGGGACGGCTACACCTTC,CASSWDRDGYTF,-,TRBD1,TRBJ1-2,TRBV5-1
TGTGCCAGCAGCTACCGGGACTCCGACAATGAGCAGTTCTTC,CASSYRDSDNEQFF,-,-,TRBJ2-1,TRBV7-3
TGTGCCAGCAGCTTGGAGAAAACCCCATTAGACAATGAGCAGTTCTTC,CASSLEKTPLDNEQFF,-,-,TRBJ2-1,TRBV5-6
TGTGCCAGCAGCCATGGACAGGGAGGGTCTGGAAACACCATATATTTT,CASSHGQGGSGNTIYF,-,TRBD1,TRBJ1-3,TRBV5-5
TGCGCCAGCAGACGGGGGGAGCCCCAAGAGACCCAGTACTTC,CASRRGEPQETQYF,-,TRBD2,TRBJ2-5,TRBV5-1
TGCGCCAGCAGCCAAGCAGGAGGAGTTTACACTGAAGCTTTCTTT,CASSQAGGVYTEAFF,-,-,TRBJ1-1,TRBV4-1
TGTGCTAGTGAAGCTTTCGGACAGAAGAACACTGAAGCTTTCTTT,CASEAFGQKNTEAFF,-,-,TRBJ1-1,TRBV12-5
TGTGCCAGCAGCTTAGGACAGGGGGCTTCCTACGAGCAGTACTTC,CASSLGQGASYEQYF,-,TRBD1,TRBJ2-7,TRBV5-4
TGTGCCAGCAGCTTAGTTGTTACCTACGAGCAGTACTTC,CASSLVVTYEQYF,-,-,TRBJ2-7,TRBV11-2
TGTGCCAGCTCACCAAAAGGGACAGTCTATGGCTACACCTTC,CASSPKGTVYGYTF,-,TRBD1,TRBJ1-2,TRBV18
TGTGCCAGCACCCTATCAGGCGGGGGGAACACCGGGGAGCTGTTTTTT,CASTLSGGGNTGELFF,-,TRBD2,TRBJ2-2,TRBV2
TGCAGCGTTCGAGACGGGGAGTCCAATGAGCAGTTCTTC,CSVRDGESNEQFF,-,-,TRBJ2-1,TRBV29-1
TGCGCCAGCAGCCATCAGGGGGACCGCGGAAACACCATATATTTT,CASSHQGDRGNTIYF,-,TRBD1,TRBJ1-3,TRBV4-1
TGCAGTGCCTACCCGGGGACTGAAGCTTTCTTT,CSAYPGTEAFF,-,-,TRBJ1-1,TRBV20-1
TGCAGTGCCAGTGCTTTAGGACAGACCTACGAGCAGTACTTC,CSASALGQTYEQYF,-,-,TRBJ2-7,TRBV20-1
TGTGCCAGCGGTCCCGGGGGGCGTTACTACACTGAAGCTTTCTTT,CASGPGGRYYTEAFF,-,-,TRBJ1-1,TRBV7-3
TGTGCCAGCAGTGAACTCGGACAGACTGAAGCTTTCTTT,CASSELGQTEAFF,-,-,TRBJ1-1,TRBV2
TGTGCCAGCAGCCAAGGCTCGGACACTGAAGCTTTCTTT,CASSQGSDTEAFF,-,-,TRBJ1-1,TRBV4-2
TGTGCCAGCAGTCGACAGAAAAAAGGGAATCAGCCCCAGCATTTT,CASSRQKKGNQPQHF,-,-,TRBJ1-5,TRBV2
TGTGCCAGCAGTGTCTATACAGGGGAGTACTTC,CASSVYTGEYF,-,TRBD1,TRBJ2-7,TRBV2
TGTGCCAGCAGCTTATTTCAGGGCTCCTACGAGCAGTACTTC,CASSLFQGSYEQYF,-,-,TRBJ2-7,TRBV13
TGTGCCAGCAGCCAACGGGACAGGGGGAAGTACTTC,CASSQRDRGKYF,-,TRBD1,TRBJ2-7,TRBV3-1/TRBV3-2
TGTGCCAGCAGTGAATTGAAGTACGGGGGACGAGAGACCCAGTACTTC,CASSELKYGGRETQYF,-,-,TRBJ2-5,TRBV2
TGTGCCAGCAGCCCCGGGAGCAACTACAATCAGCCCCAGCATTTT,CASSPGSNYNQPQHF,-,-,TRBJ1-5,TRBV11-2
TGTGCCAGCAGTTACTCGTTCCAAAATGAGCAGTTCTTC,CASSYSFQNEQFF,-,-,TRBJ2-1,TRBV6-5
TGTGCCAGCAGGAGGACAGCCGGGGGGGATGAAAAACTGTTTTTT,CASRRTAGGDEKLFF,-,-,TRBJ1-4,TRBV28
TGTGCCACCAGTGATTCTGATCAGCCCCAGCATTTT,CATSDSDQPQHF,-,-,TRBJ1-5,TRBV24-1
TGTGCCAGCAGCGGGGGAGCAGATACGCAGTATTTT,CASSGGADTQYF,-,-,TRBJ2-3,TRBV2
TGTGCCTGGAGTCCGACAGGGATCAATCAGCCCCAGCATTTT,CAWSPTGINQPQHF,-,TRBD1,TRBJ1-5,TRBV30
TGTGCCACCTCTCCTGCAGGGGAGCAGCCCCAGCATTTT,CATSPAGEQPQHF,few,-,TRBJ1-5,TRBV24-1
TGTGCCAGCAGCCCCTGGAGGGACTATGGCTACACCTTC,CASSPWRDYGYTF,-,-,TRBJ1-2,TRBV7-8
TGCGCCAGCAACGGTCCAGGGGGCGGGTACAATGAGCAGTTCTTC,CASNGPGGGYNEQFF,-,TRBD1,TRBJ2-1,TRBV5-1
TGTGCCAGCAGCGTCGGGACTCGACAGCCCCAGCATTTT,CASSVGTRQPQHF,-,-,TRBJ1-5,TRBV9
TGTGCCAGCAAATCTACTGGAGCACCGAACACTGAAGCTTTCTTT,CASKSTGAPNTEAFF,-,-,TRBJ1-1,TRBV6-5
TGCAGCGTTGAAACGGGAGGGAACTATGGCTACACCTTC,CSVETGGNYGYTF,-,-,TRBJ1-2,TRBV29-1